This T cell receptor beta chain originates from a study of cytomegalovirus exposure and HLA in healthy donors. The V gene lost 3 bases and the J gene lost 6 bases, with 20 bases spanning the gap. This CDR3 region has 17 residues. CDR1 is SGHTA and CDR2 is FQGNSA in the germline V gene. PCR employed 60 Vbeta and 13 Jbeta primers. The protocol was immunoSEQ multiplex PCR, while the TCRdb copy is restricted to in-frame clones and leaves out a portion. The sample lists tens of thousands of clones, 72% occurring once. The chain uses TRBV7-2 and TRBJ2-2, with a possible D match to TRBD2 (6 bases). This receptor was identified in a woman in her forties in good health and CMV-seropositive. The sequencing sample was made of PBMCs. The CDR3 spells CASSFQPVHGGAGELFF. The CDR3 region has the DNA TGTGCCAGCAGCTTTCAGCCCGTCCACGGCGGGGCCGGGGAGCTGTTTTTT. Looking up the rest from reference TRBV7-2 and TRBJ2-2 gives the full variable domain: GAGVSQSPSNKVTEKGKDVELRCDPISGHTALYWYRQSLGQGLEFLIYFQGNSAPDKSGLPSDRFSAERTGGSVSTLTIQRTQQEDSAVYLCASSFQPVHGGAGELFFGEGSRLTVL.